This T cell receptor (beta chain) came from a study of beta chain features in type 1 diabetes. Sorting with CD45RO/CCR7/CD25/CD127/CD95/CD27 yielded naive, central memory, regulatory and stem-like memory CD4+ cells. Sorted populations were all over 95% pure. Of the isolated RNA, all was reverse transcribed, and so the sequenced material was expressed TCRB transcripts. Sequencing of naive, central memory and regulatory T cell samples gave an average of roughly 4 million reads. Only in-frame clones appear in the TCRdb table, and some are missing; sequencing was by immunoSEQ multiplex PCR. The sample shows 680,000 or so clones, roughly 16% of them seen only once. Of note for this clone: What it recognizes is unknown.

This CDR3 region has 15 residues. V was shortened by 6 bases and J by 0 bases, with 11 bases between the two germline ends. Germline V lookup: CDR1 LNHDA, CDR2 SQIVND (reference sequence). Study-level points and caveats: Reads derived from cDNA could over-represent cells showing high TCR expression.

The V gene is TRBV19, the J gene TRBJ2-2; the D gene is possibly TRBD2 (5 bases). This receptor was identified in a man aged 18 to 30 in good health. The sample taken for sequencing was naive CD4+ T cells from blood. CDR3 protein: CASRGGFANTGELFF. In nucleotides, the CDR3 is TGTGCCAGTAGGGGCGGGTTTGCGAACACCGGGGAGCTGTTTTTT. The whole variable domain, filled in from reference TRBV19 and TRBJ2-2, reads DGGITQSPKYLFRKEGQNVTLSCEQNLNHDAMYWYRQDPGQGLRLIYYSQIVNDFQKGDIAEGYSVSREKKESFPLTVTSAQKNPTAFYLCASRGGFANTGELFFGEGSRLTVL.